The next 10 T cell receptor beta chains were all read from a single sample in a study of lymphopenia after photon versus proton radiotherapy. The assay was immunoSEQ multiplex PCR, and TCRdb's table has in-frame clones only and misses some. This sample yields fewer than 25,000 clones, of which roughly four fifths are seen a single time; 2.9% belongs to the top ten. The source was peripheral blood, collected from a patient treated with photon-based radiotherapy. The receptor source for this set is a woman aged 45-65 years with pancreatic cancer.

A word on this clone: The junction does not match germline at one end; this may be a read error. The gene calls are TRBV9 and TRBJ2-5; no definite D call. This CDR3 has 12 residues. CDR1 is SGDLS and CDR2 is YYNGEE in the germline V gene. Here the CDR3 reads CASSVGVDDPNF. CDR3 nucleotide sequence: TGTGCCAGCAGCGTAGGGGTTGATGACCCGAACTTC.

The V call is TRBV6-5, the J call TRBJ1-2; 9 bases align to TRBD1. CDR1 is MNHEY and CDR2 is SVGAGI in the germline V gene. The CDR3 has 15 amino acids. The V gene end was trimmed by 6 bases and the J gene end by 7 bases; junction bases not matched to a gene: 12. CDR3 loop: CASSPGQGASLGYTF. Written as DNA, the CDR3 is TGTGCCAGCAGCCCGGGACAGGGAGCCTCTCTTGGCTACACCTTC.

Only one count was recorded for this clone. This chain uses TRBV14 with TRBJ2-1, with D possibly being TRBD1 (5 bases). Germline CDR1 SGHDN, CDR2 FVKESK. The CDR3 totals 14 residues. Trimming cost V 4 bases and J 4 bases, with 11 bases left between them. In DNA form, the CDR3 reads TGTGCCAGCAGCCCGGTAGGGGAATACAATGAGCAGTTCTTC. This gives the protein CASSPVGEYNEQFF.

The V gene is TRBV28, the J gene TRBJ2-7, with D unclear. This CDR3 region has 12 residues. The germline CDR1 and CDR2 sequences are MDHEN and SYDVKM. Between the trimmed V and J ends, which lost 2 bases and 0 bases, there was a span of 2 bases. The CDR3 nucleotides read TGTGCCAGCAGTTTAATCTCCTACGAGCAGTACTTC. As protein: CASSLISYEQYF. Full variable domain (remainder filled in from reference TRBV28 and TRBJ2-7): DVKVTQSSRYLVKRTGEKVFLECVQDMDHENMFWYRQDPGLGLRLIYFSYDVKMKEKGDIPEGYSVSREKKERFSLILESASTNQTSMYLCASSLISYEQYFGPGTRLTVT.

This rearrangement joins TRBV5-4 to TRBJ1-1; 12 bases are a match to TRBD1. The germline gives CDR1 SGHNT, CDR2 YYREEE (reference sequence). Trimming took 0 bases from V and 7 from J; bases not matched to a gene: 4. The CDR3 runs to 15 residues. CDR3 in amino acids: CASSLAGTGGIEAFF. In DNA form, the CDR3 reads TGTGCCAGCAGCTTGGCCGGGACAGGGGGCATTGAAGCTTTCTTT.

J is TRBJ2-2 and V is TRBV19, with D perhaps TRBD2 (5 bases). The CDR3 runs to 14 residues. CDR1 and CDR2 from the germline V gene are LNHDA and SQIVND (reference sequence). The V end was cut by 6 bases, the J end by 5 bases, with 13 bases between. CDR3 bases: TGTGCCAGTAGGGTCGGCCGGGGAACCGGGGAGCTGTTTTTT. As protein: CASRVGRGTGELFF.

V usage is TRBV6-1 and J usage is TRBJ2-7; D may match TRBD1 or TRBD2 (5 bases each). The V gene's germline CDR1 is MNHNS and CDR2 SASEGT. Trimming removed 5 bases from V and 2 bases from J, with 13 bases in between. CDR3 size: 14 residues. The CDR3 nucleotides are TGTGCCAGCAGTAGTCGAGGGGCTGCCTACGAGCAGTACTTC. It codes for CASSSRGAAYEQYF.

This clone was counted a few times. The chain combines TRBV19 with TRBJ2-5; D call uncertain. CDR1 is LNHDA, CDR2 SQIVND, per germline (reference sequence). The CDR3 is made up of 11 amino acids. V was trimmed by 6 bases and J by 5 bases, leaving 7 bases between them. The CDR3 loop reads CASRYGETQYF. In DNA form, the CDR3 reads TGTGCCAGTAGGTACGGGGAGACCCAGTACTTC.

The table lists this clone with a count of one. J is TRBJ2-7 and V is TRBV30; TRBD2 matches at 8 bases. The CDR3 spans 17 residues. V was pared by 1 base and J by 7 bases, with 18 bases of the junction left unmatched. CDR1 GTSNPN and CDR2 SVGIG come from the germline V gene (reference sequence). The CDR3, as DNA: TGTGCCTGGAGTGGGAGATCGGGGGGGACATTCCTACAGGAGCAGTACTTC. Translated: CAWSGRSGGTFLQEQYF.

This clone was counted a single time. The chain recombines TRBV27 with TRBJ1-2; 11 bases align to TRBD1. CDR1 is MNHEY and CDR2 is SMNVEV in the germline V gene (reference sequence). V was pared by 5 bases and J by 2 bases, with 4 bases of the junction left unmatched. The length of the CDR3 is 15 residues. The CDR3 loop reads CASSPGQGVNYGYTF. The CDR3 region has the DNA TGTGCCAGCAGTCCGGGACAGGGGGTGAACTATGGCTACACCTTC.